This TCR beta chain was identified during a study of OX40 agonist ivuxolimab in advanced cancers. The CDR3 runs 14 residues. Trimming cost V 4 bases and J 5 bases, with 12 bases left between them. Germline lookup yields CDR1 SGHTA and CDR2 FQGNSA. Sequencing used immunoSEQ multiplex PCR; TCRdb keeps in-frame clones, though not all of them. The sample includes roughly 54,000 clones, approximately 85% of them seen just once. The receptor's source is an adult with an advanced solid tumor such as melanoma, head and neck, liver or kidney cancer. The specimen comprised CD4+ or CD8+ T cells sorted from blood, sampled in a trial of the OX40 agonist ivuxolimab. V usage is TRBV7-2 and J usage is TRBJ1-5; possibly TRBD1 for D (5 bases). The CDR3 bases are TGTGCCAGCAGCTCCCGTGGGGGGGATCAGCCCCAGCATTTT. Translating it yields CASSSRGGDQPQHF.